The 16 T cell receptor beta chains given below trace back to one sample, sequenced in a study of monozygotic twins with inflammatory bowel disease. From the 5' RACE reads, TCRdb lists one entry per CDR3 protein and no DNA. Its table records 350,000 to 400,000 distinct CDR3 sequences. The source material was blood. These receptor sequences come from a human donor with ulcerative colitis or Crohn's disease, or a healthy co-twin of an affected twin (not recorded which).

The rearrangement links TRBV28 to TRBJ2-7; lacking DNA, the TRBD1 call made by TCRdb goes unchecked. The CDR3 sequence is 18 residues long. Germline assignment: CDR1 MDHEN and CDR2 SYDVKM. The chain's CDR3 is CASRTRVRGVRFYHEQYF.

V and J are TRBV29-1 and TRBJ2-7; TCRdb's D gene call, TRBD1, goes unchecked for lack of DNA. The CDR3 consists of 15 residues. From germline, CDR1 is SQVTM and CDR2 ANQGSEA. The CDR3 protein is CSVAQGVFGSYEQYF.

The chain is built from TRBV7-2 and TRBJ1-6. The V gene's germline CDR1 is SGHTA and CDR2 FQGNSA. The CDR3 sequence is 13 residues long. The CDR3 is CASSMRSNSPLHF.

This sequence joins TRBV6-2 or TRBV6-3 and TRBJ1-1. CDR3 length equals 20 residues. The germline CDR1 and CDR2 sequences are MNHEY and SVGEGT. CDR3 in amino acids: CASSYTRGDHPIWANTEAFF.

The gene calls are TRBV12-3 or TRBV12-4 and TRBJ1-1. There are 16 residues in the CDR3. CDR3 sequence reads: CASSLGGRQQNTEAFF.

The CDR3 is CSATLGVGQPQHF. The chain uses TRBV20-1 and TRBJ1-5; TCRdb names TRBD1, which stays unverified in the absence of DNA. Germline loops: CDR1 DFQATT, CDR2 SNEGSKA (reference sequence). This CDR3 contains 13 residues.

This chain uses TRBV7-3 with TRBJ2-1; TCRdb's D call of TRBD1 is untestable without DNA. This CDR3 is built from 13 residues. The germline V gene has CDR1 SGHTA and CDR2 FQGTGA. The CDR3 region is CASSRAEGREQFF.

This chain connects TRBV25-1 to TRBJ2-4. The CDR3 spans 15 residues. Germline lookup yields CDR1 MGHDK and CDR2 SYGVNS. CDR3 sequence reads: CASTPSGRAKNIQYF.

CDR3 loop: CASSRGEGLAGENQFF. V usage is TRBV4-3 and J usage is TRBJ2-1; TCRdb proposes TRBD2, but this gene call is untestable without DNA. In germline, CDR1 is LGHNA, CDR2 YSLEER. This CDR3 spans 16 amino acids.

V and J are TRBV20-1 and TRBJ2-1; TCRdb picks TRBD2, but there is no DNA to check that call. CDR1 is DFQATT, CDR2 SNEGSKA, per germline (reference sequence). The CDR3 spans 16 residues. CDR3 region: CSARLTAASGYNEQFF.

J is TRBJ2-1 and V is TRBV14. Germline V CDR1 and CDR2: SGHDN, FVKESK. The CDR3 extends over 15 amino acids. The CDR3 sequence is CASSQFRGSYNEQFF.

The rearrangement uses TRBV9 and TRBJ1-2; TCRdb names TRBD1, which stays unverified in the absence of DNA. CDR3 length equals 14 residues. CDR1 is SGDLS, CDR2 YYNGEE, per germline. CDR3 in amino acids: CASSVGQDLYGYTF.

The chain links TRBV4-2 to TRBJ1-1; TCRdb's D call, TRBD1, is unchecked because there is no DNA. The CDR3 length is 14 residues. Germline loops: CDR1 LGHNA, CDR2 YNFKEQ. CDR3 sequence reads: CASSQEGRSTEAFF.

The V call is TRBV7-3, the J call TRBJ1-6. Looked up from germline, CDR1 is SGHTA and CDR2 is FQGTGA. This CDR3 contains 13 residues. The CDR3 region is CASSLMYNSPLHF.

This chain uses TRBV11-3 with TRBJ1-1; the D call of TRBD1 rests on TCRdb alone, since no DNA is present to check it. The germline CDR1 and CDR2 sequences are SGHNT and YENEEA. This CDR3 spans 13 amino acids. The CDR3 sequence: CASSEGTGAEAFF.

The chain uses TRBV6-1 and TRBJ2-1; the TCRdb D gene call, TRBD1, has no DNA to confirm it. Germline V gene lookup returns CDR1 MNHNS and CDR2 SASEGT. This CDR3 is built from 16 residues. The CDR3 reads CASSPLGQGAYNEQFF.